This T cell receptor beta chain was identified during a study of shared clonotypes between healthy human individuals (dated by TCRdb to about 2020). Study-wide context: A couple of women and a few men aged 18 to 49 years were included in the cohort. For each donor, CD4 naive and CD4 memory were each given three plates, CD8 naive was given two plates, and CD8 memory was given one plate. Between about 0.94 and 8.9 billion PBMCs per donor were obtained by leukapheresis. To increase sequencing depth and limit assay-specific biases, TCR repertoire library preparation and sequencing were carried out by different laboratories using diverse techniques. To estimate repertoire size and how much clonotypes are shared between individuals, the study performed deep sequencing of blood TCR repertoires from a few healthy adults.

Study-wide findings and limitations: Across a few donors, about 4.5% of naive CD4, around 3.5% of naive CD8, under 2.5% of memory CD4, and over 0.35% of memory CD8 clonotypes were shared. Naive subsets generally had larger estimated clonotype richness than memory subsets did. Because the study included only a small number of donors, the genetic and exposure-history diversity represented was limited. Compared with non-shared clonotypes, clonotypes shared by all four sorted-subset donors had higher generation probabilities. Sampling was restricted to blood, and TCR repertoires in tissues likely differ from the TCR repertoires found in blood. Even with the large sequencing depth, rarefaction of the sorted-subset datasets indicated that sequencing was incomplete. Based on pairwise subsampling, the degree of clonotype sharing among donors was expected to be affected by sequencing depth.

TCR CDR3 regions were amplified from genomic DNA by multiplex PCR using the deep immunoSEQ assay. Genomic DNA extracted from each cell subset was distributed evenly over all wells of several immunoSEQ 96-well plates, and each plate served as one replicate. Each replicate PCR for sorted subsets received about 180 ng genomic DNA, equal to roughly 30,000 T cell genomes. Purified libraries were quantified with a Qubit 3.0 fluorometer, sized on a Bioanalyzer 2100, and re-quantified with the KAPA Library Quantification kit. Every immunoSEQ 96-well plate was sequenced on a separate single-read 150-cycle Illumina NextSeq 550 flow cell. The study's processing was this. The immunoSEQ output contained only junctional sequences without quality scores, so filtering could not match that applied to full-length reads. To assign V/J genes and CDR3, sequences were annotated using PyIR, a Python wrapper for IgBLAST v1.9, with IMGT germline references. Reads with weak V/J assignments (E-value above 1e-6), missing CDR3, stop codons, out-of-frame junctions, or ambiguous translated residues were removed. V3J clonotypes were defined as sequences sharing the same inferred V gene, J gene, and CDR3 amino acid sequence. The percentage overlap between two repertoires was calculated by dividing the number of shared unique clonotypes by the size of the smaller repertoire. Richness of each repertoire was evaluated using RTK rarefaction, the Chao1 estimator, and Recon v2.1 estimates of unobserved clonotypes. Generation probabilities for all TCRbeta clonotypes obtained by the gDNA method from a few donors were computed using OLGA. TCRdb re-hosts the immuneACCESS table, in-frame sequences only. Its copies lack some clones; in the studies checked, an unresolved V gene accounts for under half of them, and the cause for the rest is not known. Clone size and V and J calls were adopted from that table, with D and trimming inferred from the DNA. The sample includes millions of clones, with about 93% observed a single time. Under 2% of the sample is held by the ten biggest clonotypes.

The CDR3 covers 13 residues, taking in both the cysteine and the phenylalanine. Only CDR3 DNA remains: 39 bases, in frame from the first base. The trim is 6 bases for V and 4 bases for J, with a gap of 12 bases between the germline ends. CDR1 is given as MNHEY and CDR2 as SMNVEV, both from the germline V gene (reference sequence). As regards this clone: The target of this receptor is not known. Per-base quality was not reported, and no clone a single base away is much larger than it.

For the CD8 naive samples, CD45RO-negative cells were positively selected for CCR7, yielding a CD45RA+CCR7+ population from which TemRA cells were excluded. The donors were healthy, HIV-negative adults who had no recently reported acute infections or vaccinations. All donors were Caucasian adults living in Nashville, Tennessee, USA. Blood was obtained by leukapheresis, after which PBMCs were separated by Ficoll-Histopaque density gradient centrifugation and cryopreserved in liquid nitrogen vapor phase. Purity and quantity of every magnetically sorted T cell population were checked by analytical flow cytometry. Each sorted fraction had its genomic DNA isolated and then quantified by UV absorbance on a Nanodrop 2000c.

The chain joins TRBV27 to TRBJ1-1; no D gene call is confident. The receptor's source is a man between 18 and 35 years old in good health. Some clones in this sample may be carry-over from other donors' samples. The specimen was naive CD8+ T cells from PBMCs. The intended sense of this specimen's cell subset or site label: CD45RA+CCR7+. The sequence in DNA is TGTGCCAGCAGCCGTGTTCAAGGCACTGAAGCTTTCTTT. Its protein reads: CASSRVQGTEAFF.